These T cell receptor beta chains were read from a single sample in a study of OX40 agonist ivuxolimab in advanced cancers. The data were produced by immunoSEQ multiplex PCR, yet TCRdb's version contains in-frame clones alone and is incomplete. The sample shows about 41,000 clones, approximately 80% of them seen only once. This specimen consisted of CD4+ or CD8+ T cells sorted from blood, obtained in a trial of the OX40 agonist ivuxolimab. The origin of the receptors is an adult with an advanced solid tumor such as melanoma, head and neck, liver or kidney cancer. Each CDR3 is given with its conserved first and last residue. Each record gives: J gene, V gene, clone size, D gene, CDR3 protein, CDR3 DNA. The D gene is left open where the match is weak. Rows may omit the clone size; those that give it use once, few, many or a size class.

TRBJ2-3 TRBV4-3 . . CASSQELRGTDTQYF TGCGCCAGCAGCCAAGAGCTACGGGGCACAGATACGCAGTATTTT
TRBJ2-5 TRBV4-2 . TRBD2 CASSQEGQAGETQYF TGTGCCAGCAGCCAAGAGGGGCAAGCGGGGGAGACCCAGTACTTC
TRBJ2-1 TRBV7-3 . . CASSPPSAGSNEQFF TGTGCCAGCAGCCCCCCCTCGGCGGGTTCCAATGAGCAGTTCTTC
TRBJ2-7 TRBV28 once TRBD2 CASRTSSYEQYF TGTGCCAGCCGGACTAGCTCCTACGAGCAGTACTTC
TRBJ2-7 TRBV11-2 . . CASSFVRGRNEQYF TGTGCCAGCAGCTTCGTTAGGGGTCGAAACGAGCAGTACTTC
TRBJ2-5 TRBV2 . TRBD1 CASRPTGGVETQYF TGTGCCAGCAGACCGACAGGGGGCGTAGAGACCCAGTACTTC
TRBJ1-5 TRBV19 . . CASNPGTVSNQPQHF TGTGCCAGTAATCCCGGGACTGTAAGCAATCAGCCCCAGCATTTT
TRBJ2-2 TRBV10-3 . . CASLDRLNTGELFF TGTGCCAGTCTTGACAGACTCAACACCGGGGAGCTGTTTTTT
TRBJ1-1 TRBV6-1 . . CASSDPQNTEAFF TGTGCCAGCAGTGATCCCCAGAACACTGAAGCTTTCTTT
TRBJ2-3 TRBV11-2 . . CASTAGISTDTQYF TGTGCCAGCACCGCGGGAATTAGCACAGATACGCAGTATTTT
TRBJ2-1 TRBV9 . . CASSVDLFEQFF TGTGCCAGCAGCGTCGACCTCTTTGAGCAGTTCTTC
TRBJ2-1 TRBV18 once TRBD2 CASSPLAVRYNEQFF TGTGCCAGCTCACCCCTAGCGGTCCGTTACAATGAGCAGTTCTTC
TRBJ2-1 TRBV5-4 once TRBD2 CASSLGGTSGKGFF TGTGCCAGCAGCTTGGGGGGGACTAGCGGGAAGGGGTTCTTC
TRBJ1-1 TRBV9 . . CASSVQGASTEAFF TGTGCCAGCAGCGTACAGGGTGCGAGTACTGAAGCTTTCTTT
TRBJ2-7 TRBV5-5 once TRBD2 CASSLVGLAIPEQYF TGTGCCAGCAGCTTGGTGGGACTAGCGATTCCCGAGCAGTACTTC
TRBJ1-5 TRBV7-8 . . CASGTRANQPQHF TGTGCCAGCGGGACCCGCGCAAATCAGCCCCAGCATTTT
TRBJ2-7 TRBV18 . TRBD2 CASSPPTLREGPGYEQYF TGTGCCAGCTCACCACCCACCCTGCGGGAGGGCCCGGGTTACGAGCAGTACTTC
TRBJ2-7 TRBV11-2 once . CASSLAGEQYF TGTGCCAGCAGCTTAGCGGGAGAGCAGTACTTC
TRBJ1-4 TRBV11-3 . TRBD1 CASSRYPGTGAEKLFF TGTGCCAGCAGCCGATACCCCGGGACAGGTGCTGAAAAACTGTTTTTT
TRBJ1-5 TRBV30 . . CAWSAGSYNQPQHF TGTGCCTGGAGTGCTGGTAGTTACAATCAGCCCCAGCATTTT
TRBJ2-3 TRBV5-1 . . CASSLGLGSTDTQYF TGCGCCAGCAGCTTGGGTCTGGGTAGCACAGATACGCAGTATTTT
TRBJ2-5 TRBV10-3 . TRBD2 CAIKGHGLAGGKETQYF TGTGCCATCAAAGGCCATGGACTAGCGGGCGGGAAAGAGACCCAGTACTTC
TRBJ1-1 TRBV29-1 . . CSVLTVNTEAFF TGCAGCGTTCTGACGGTGAACACTGAAGCTTTCTTT
TRBJ2-1 TRBV28 . . CASSGGWDEQFF TGTGCCAGCAGCGGAGGTTGGGATGAGCAGTTCTTC
TRBJ1-1 TRBV11-3 once TRBD1 CASSLPTGALPRGEAFF TGTGCCAGCAGCTTACCGACAGGGGCCCTCCCGAGGGGTGAAGCTTTCTTT
TRBJ1-5 TRBV6-5 . . CASAGGPSNQPQHF TGTGCCAGCGCCGGGGGTCCTAGCAATCAGCCCCAGCATTTT
TRBJ2-2 TRBV12-5 . . CASGPPLQGGELFF TGTGCTAGTGGTCCCCCCCTACAAGGCGGGGAGCTGTTTTTT
TRBJ1-2 TRBV7-9 . . CASSFWGGYGYTF TGTGCCAGCAGCTTTTGGGGAGGCTATGGCTACACCTTC
TRBJ2-5 TRBV11-3 once . CASSLPGAGETQYF TGTGCCAGCAGCTTACCGGGGGCAGGGGAGACCCAGTACTTC
TRBJ2-7 TRBV27 few TRBD2 CASSGASGRAPHF TGTGCCAGCAGTGGGGCTAGCGGGAGGGCCCCGCACTTC